Shown below are 18 T cell receptor beta chains from a single sample sequenced in a study of T cell responses to AZD1222 COVID-19 vaccine listed by TCRdb under 2021. Receptor amplification or capture employed the immunoSEQ multiplex PCR assay. As stored in TCRdb, this immuneACCESS dataset retains in-frame rearrangements with V and J assigned. A fraction of the clones does not appear; measured against another copy, unresolved V genes explain less than half of the discrepancy, and the remainder lacks a known reason. Across this sample there are about 140,000 clones, with 92% seen only once. The ten largest clones represent 4% of the sample. This specimen's time point label, per the study, means: about 28 days (+/-7) after the second vaccine dose. Source: peripheral blood, taken 28 days after the second AZD1222 dose. Receptor source: an adult who received the AZD1222 COVID-19 vaccine.

The rearrangement uses TRBV2 and TRBJ1-6; no reliable D call. The CDR3 has 13 residues. Germline CDR1 SNHLY, CDR2 FYNNEI. Trimming removed 10 bases from V and 10 bases from J, with 17 bases in between. The CDR3 nucleotides are TGTGCCATGCGTGCCGGGTATCAGTCACCCCTCCACTTT. This codes for CAMRAGYQSPLHF.

The chain is built from TRBV3-1 (or the pseudogene TRBV3-2) and TRBJ1-5; 10 positions match TRBD1. With 4 bases clipped from V and 7 bases from J, the junction kept 4 bases outside the gene matches. CDR3 size: 14 residues. The germline V gene encodes CDR1 LGHDT and CDR2 YNNKEL (reference sequence). This chain's CDR3 is CASSRQGAVQPQHF. CDR3 sequence (DNA): TGTGCCAGCAGCCGACAGGGGGCAGTGCAGCCCCAGCATTTT.

The chain has TRBV5-1 and TRBJ2-1; 8 positions agree with TRBD1. The CDR3 is 14 amino acids. With 6 bases clipped from V and 4 bases from J, the junction kept 6 bases outside the gene matches. Germline CDR1 is SGHRS and CDR2 is YFSETQ. CDR3 nucleotides: TGCGCCAGCACGGGGCAGGGGGCTTACAATGAGCAGTTCTTC. It yields the protein CASTGQGAYNEQFF.

CDR3 region: CASSKDARDRLHF. In nucleotides, the CDR3 is TGTGCCAGCAGCAAAGACGCGCGGGACAGACTCCACTTT. V is TRBV21-1 and J is TRBJ1-6; the table's D call TRBD1 went unverified against the DNA. TRBV21-1 is assigned pseudogene status. This CDR3 has 13 residues.

The chain has TRBV2 and TRBJ1-1; D may be TRBD1 (6 bases). This CDR3 contains 14 residues. CDR1 and CDR2 from the germline V gene are SNHLY and FYNNEI. The V end was cut by 7 bases, the J end by 0 bases, with 12 bases between. CDR3 loop: CASKHRALNTEAFF. The CDR3 DNA follows: TGTGCCAGCAAACACAGGGCCCTGAACACTGAAGCTTTCTTT.

The chain couples TRBV15 to TRBJ1-5; tentative D call: TRBD1 (5 bases). Germline V lookup: CDR1 LNHNV, CDR2 YYDKDF (reference sequence). Trimming took 0 bases from V and 5 from J, leaving 11 bases between them. CDR3 length equals 15 residues. This CDR3 is CATSRDRGVHQPQHF. The DNA of the CDR3 is TGTGCCACCAGCAGAGATCGGGGGGTACATCAGCCCCAGCATTTT.

This chain links TRBV4-2 with TRBJ1-3; D ambiguous. V was clipped by 4 bases and J by 4 bases, with 11 bases between them. Germline-derived CDR1 and CDR2 are LGHNA and YNFKEQ. This CDR3 is built from 14 residues. The CDR3: CASSPAATGNTIYF. In DNA, the CDR3 is TGTGCCAGCAGCCCCGCAGCGACGGGAAACACCATATATTTT.

The chain carries TRBV27 and TRBJ2-7; a weak D match, TRBD1 (5 bases). Trimming shortened V by 1 base and J by 3 bases, and 7 bases separated the two germline ends. This CDR3 contains 13 residues. Germline assignment: CDR1 MNHEY and CDR2 SMNVEV (reference sequence). CDR3 coding DNA: TGTGCCAGCAGTTTATTTAGGGGCTACGAGCAGTACTTC. This codes for CASSLFRGYEQYF.

The chain links TRBV13 to TRBJ1-5, with D unclear. The CDR3 loop spans 15 amino acids. Trimming cost V 0 bases and J 5 bases, with 11 bases left between them. Per the germline V gene, CDR1 is PRHDT and CDR2 is FYEKMQ (reference sequence). CDR3 sequence reads: CASSLGGGAYQPQHF. The CDR3 nucleotides read TGTGCCAGCAGCTTAGGGGGAGGAGCTTATCAGCCCCAGCATTTT.

V and J are TRBV24-1 and TRBJ2-1; possible D gene TRBD2, 5 bases. Germline V gene data show CDR1 as KGHDR and CDR2 as SFDVKD. This CDR3 region has 13 residues. Trimming left V 4 bases short and J 3 bases short, with 6 bases between. DNA for the CDR3: TGTGCCACCAGTGAGACTAACTACAATGAGCAGTTCTTC. Its translation is CATSETNYNEQFF.

The gene calls are TRBV27 and TRBJ1-5; D call uncertain. The CDR3 is made up of 13 amino acids. The V end was cut by 6 bases, the J end by 0 bases, with 6 bases between. Germline CDR1 and CDR2: MNHEY and SMNVEV (reference sequence). For the CDR3, the DNA is TGTGCCAGCAGCGGAGGTAGCAATCAGCCCCAGCATTTT. Protein sequence: CASSGGSNQPQHF.

V is TRBV5-1 and J is TRBJ2-5; D is uncertain. Germline V gene lookup returns CDR1 SGHRS and CDR2 YFSETQ. The ends were cut back, 4 bases at V and 1 base at J, with 8 bases in the middle. The CDR3 loop spans 13 amino acids. CDR3 DNA sequence: TGCGCCAGCAGCACGACGCTCCAAGAGACCCAGTACTTC. Translated: CASSTTLQETQYF.

With regard to this clone: One end of the junction does not line up with germline, which may come from a read error. The chain links TRBV3-1 (or the pseudogene TRBV3-2) to TRBJ2-2; weak D call: TRBD1 (5 bases). In germline, CDR1 is LGHDT, CDR2 YNNKEL (reference sequence). The CDR3 spans 20 residues. The CDR3 sequence: CASNQEGSVFKWGDTGELFF. CDR3 nucleotide sequence: TGTGCCAGCAACCAAGAAGGCAGTGTATTCAAATGGGGCGACACCGGGGAGCTGTTTTTT.

The genes are TRBV2 and TRBJ2-1; possible D gene TRBD1, 5 bases. Germline assignment: CDR1 SNHLY and CDR2 FYNNEI. The CDR3 consists of 14 residues. Trimming stripped 6 bases from V and 4 bases from J, with 13 bases between. CDR3 residues: CASRRDRTYNEQFF. CDR3 nucleotides: TGTGCCAGCAGACGAGACAGAACTTACAATGAGCAGTTCTTC.

The chain employs TRBV18 and TRBJ1-6; 8 bases align to TRBD1. This CDR3 has 16 residues. Germline-derived CDR1 and CDR2 are KGHSH and LQKENI. J lost 8 bases, V lost 3 bases, and 9 bases had no gene match. The CDR3 coding sequence is TGTGCCAGCTCACCGACGGCAGGGGGCAGTGATTCACCCCTCCACTTT. Protein sequence: CASSPTAGGSDSPLHF.

This clone appeared a single time. V gene TRBV20-1 combines with J gene TRBJ1-2; D gene unclear. Trimming took 3 bases from V and 5 from J, leaving 13 bases between them. CDR1 is DFQATT and CDR2 is SNEGSKA in the germline V gene (reference sequence). CDR3 length: 13 amino acids. The CDR3 sequence is CSASNVMEYGYTF. The CDR3 nucleotides are TGCAGTGCTAGTAACGTGATGGAGTATGGCTACACCTTC.

CDR3 coding DNA: TGTGCCAGCAGCGTAGAGCCAACTAGGGATGGCTACACCTTC. Amino acid sequence: CASSVEPTRDGYTF. The chain uses TRBV9 and TRBJ1-2; D remains unclear. V was pared by 0 bases and J by 6 bases, with 12 bases between. CDR3 length equals 14 residues. Germline CDR1 reads SGDLS; CDR2 reads YYNGEE. The variable domain in full, with the rest retrieved from reference TRBV9 and TRBJ1-2, is DSGVTQTPKHLITATGQRVTLRCSPRSGDLSVYWYQQSLDQGLQFLIQYYNGEERAKGNILERFSAQQFPDLHSELNLSSLELGDSALYFCASSVEPTRDGYTFGSGTRLTVV.

The V call is TRBV4-3, the J call TRBJ2-7; D may be TRBD2 (6 bases). The CDR3 covers 15 residues. Per germline, CDR1 LGHNA and CDR2 YSLEER. Trimming pared 5 bases from V and 4 bases from J, leaving 18 bases between. CDR3 coding DNA: TGCGCCAGCAGCTATCGACTCGAGGAGGGGTACGAGCAGTACTTC. Residues: CASSYRLEEGYEQYF.